This note documents a single TCR beta chain sequence. Its antigen is unknown. The sample belongs to a study of a mutant IDH1 vaccine in newly diagnosed glioma. Study at large: Weeks 1, 3, 5, 7, 11, 15, 19 and 23 were when patients received their eight vaccinations. Following radiotherapy alone, or alongside temozolomide cycles, vaccination was started after an interval of 4-6 weeks. Patients' prior therapy spanned radiotherapy, temozolomide, or both; most underwent both.

Generated by immunoSEQ multiplex PCR, the TCRdb table keeps only in-frame clones and is missing some. The table records about 36,000 clones, 80% of them present only once. Deletions cut 1 base from V and 4 bases from J, with 7 bases between. Germline CDR1 is SEHNR and CDR2 is FQNEAQ (reference sequence). The CDR3 totals 13 residues. Specified time point: week 11, during vaccination. The investigators gave 300 ug of mutant IDH1 20-mer peptide in each vaccine dose, together with topical imiquimod. Those who donated had recent WHO grade 3 or 4 IDH1-mutant, ATRX-lost astrocytomas. The sequence was collected from a woman aged 25 to 39 with glioma. Some clones in this sample may be carry-over from other donors' samples. The chain is built from TRBV7-9 and TRBJ2-5, with D unclear. Sample: peripheral blood mononuclear cells (PBMCs), taken from a glioma patient whose treatment included an IDH1 peptide vaccine. As DNA, the CDR3 is TGTGCCAGCAGCTTAGAGGGTCGAGAGACCCAGTACTTC. Encoded protein: CASSLEGRETQYF.